These 21 T cell receptor beta chains were sequenced from one sample in a study of blood T cells in healthy people across ages. PCR was performed a second time for about 6 to 12 cycles using a sample-barcoded 5' primer and a J-beta primer mix. Each CDR3 protein is one row after TCRdb ran MiXCR on the 5' RACE reads. The sample has 660,000 or so distinct CDR3 sequences, 45% to 65% seen once; the top ten hold 30% to 40%. Specimen: blood. Every receptor here comes from a man between 60 and 75 years old in good health.

The V and J genes are TRBV5-1 and TRBJ1-1, with D uncertain. This CDR3 has 14 amino acids. CDR1 SGHRS and CDR2 YFSETQ come from the germline V gene. Trimming left V 1 base short and J 3 bases short, with 10 bases between. This CDR3 is CASSLMGKDTEAFF. As DNA, the CDR3 is TGCGCCAGCAGCTTGATGGGGAAGGACACTGAAGCTTTCTTT.

The chain recombines TRBV7-2 with TRBJ1-2; D unresolved. Germline values: CDR1 SGHTA, CDR2 FQGNSA. V lost 0 bases and J 8 bases, leaving 1 base between the germline ends. The CDR3 loop spans 10 amino acids. The CDR3 region has the DNA TGTGCCAGCAGCTTAGCCGGCTACACCTTC. Translated: CASSLAGYTF.

In regard to this clonotype: This may arise from a read error, as a much more abundant clone is one base away. This chain connects TRBV19 to TRBJ2-1, with 12 bases fitting TRBD2. Matching the DNA end better, TRBJ2-7 makes the J call doubtful. The CDR3 is 15 amino acids. Looked up from germline, CDR1 is LNHDA and CDR2 is SQIVND (reference sequence). The CDR3 DNA reads as TGTGCCAGTAGCCCCACTAGCGGGGGGTACAATGAGCAGTACTTC. Translating it yields CASSPTSGGYNEQYF.

The chain is built from TRBV11-2 and TRBJ2-5, with a weak D call TRBD2 (7 bases). The V end lost 5 bases, the J end lost 4 bases, and 20 bases lay between the germline ends. The CDR3 has 16 residues. Per the germline V gene, CDR1 is SGHAT and CDR2 is FQNNGV. The CDR3 spells CASSGGAIPLRETQYF. The CDR3 region has the DNA TGTGCCAGCAGCGGGGGGGCGATCCCCCTTAGAGAGACCCAGTACTTC.

This clonotype has a handful of counts. V and J are TRBV12-3 or TRBV12-4 and TRBJ1-2; unclear D gene. Trimming shortened V by 4 bases and J by 5 bases, and 14 bases separated the two germline ends. The CDR3 is 14 amino acids. In nucleotides, the CDR3 is TGTGCCAGCAGTTCAAGTGGACTTGGATATGGCTACACCTTC. It is translated as CASSSSGLGYGYTF.

This chain uses TRBV25-1 with TRBJ2-4; D is possibly TRBD2 (7 bases). The CDR3 is 16 residues long. Germline V CDR1 and CDR2: MGHDK, SYGVNS. With 3 bases removed from V and 11 bases from J, the gap between germline ends came to 23 bases. The CDR3: CASSEPGISRGGVQYF. In DNA, the CDR3 is TGTGCCAGCAGTGAGCCAGGGATAAGCCGCGGGGGCGTTCAGTACTTC.

The rearrangement uses TRBV7-2 and TRBJ2-7; 7 bases are shared with TRBD2. CDR3 size: 14 residues. Losses at the gene ends were 5 bases for V and 4 bases for J; bases not matched to a gene: 8. Germline CDR1 and CDR2: SGHTA and FQGNSA. The CDR3 DNA follows: TGTGCCAGCAGCCTCCGCGGGGGTGGGTACGAGCAGTACTTC. This translates into CASSLRGGGYEQYF.

This chain links TRBV20-1 with TRBJ2-3; D may be TRBD1 (5 bases). The CDR3 consists of 11 residues. V was cut by 5 bases and J by 5 bases, with 8 bases left in between. Germline lookup yields CDR1 DFQATT and CDR2 SNEGSKA (reference sequence). The CDR3 region is CSAPDRDTQYF. The CDR3 nucleotides read TGCAGTGCTCCCGACAGAGATACGCAGTATTTT.

This sequence joins TRBV20-1 and TRBJ1-2; no definite D call. The V end was cut by 0 bases, the J end by 4 bases, with 12 bases between. The CDR3 is 14 residues long. Germline-derived CDR1 and CDR2 are DFQATT and SNEGSKA (reference sequence). The CDR3 DNA follows: TGCAGTGCTAGAGAAATGGACTTCCTCTATGGCTACACCTTC. This translates into CSAREMDFLYGYTF.

V and J are TRBV20-1 and TRBJ2-6, with D possibly being TRBD2 (6 bases). The CDR3 totals 16 residues. CDR1 DFQATT and CDR2 SNEGSKA come from the germline V gene (reference sequence). With 5 bases removed from V and 1 base from J, the gap between germline ends came to 15 bases. In DNA form, the CDR3 reads TGCAGTGCTCCCGGAGGGAGTCTGTCTGGGGCCAACGTCCTGACTTTC. Protein sequence: CSAPGGSLSGANVLTF.

Regarding this clonotype: Mismatch with germline at one junction end may stem from a read error. This chain connects TRBV5-1 to TRBJ2-6, with D unresolved. The CDR3 sequence is 14 residues long. Germline V gene lookup returns CDR1 SGHRS and CDR2 YFSETQ. The CDR3 region is CASRGGSEANVLTF. The DNA for the CDR3 is TGCGCCAGCAGAGGTGGGTCTGAGGCCAACGTCCTGACTTTC.

The rearrangement uses TRBV28 and TRBJ1-2; D is perhaps TRBD1 (5 bases). V shed 6 bases and J shed 0 bases, with 14 bases lying between them. The CDR3 loop spans 15 amino acids. Germline V CDR1 and CDR2: MDHEN, SYDVKM. CDR3 protein: CASRTNRSPNYGYTF. CDR3 DNA: TGTGCCAGCAGGACCAACAGGTCCCCTAACTATGGCTACACCTTC.

The chain combines TRBV9 with TRBJ2-5; 8 bases map to TRBD2. The J segment lost 11 bases and the V segment lost 1 base, leaving 10 bases of the junction unmatched. This CDR3 is built from 14 residues. Germline lookup yields CDR1 SGDLS and CDR2 YYNGEE. DNA for the CDR3: TGTGCCAGCAGCGTAAGGGCGGGGGGTTACGGGCAGTACTTC. Protein product: CASSVRAGGYGQYF.

This clonotype was picked up a small number of times. The chain joins TRBV18 to TRBJ2-7; D may match TRBD1 or TRBD2 (5 bases each). The tail of the sequence fits TRBJ2-5 better, so the J call may be wrong. Germline-derived CDR1 and CDR2 are KGHSH and LQKENI. The CDR3 has 14 residues. The CDR3: CASSPGTAVQTQYF. CDR3 in DNA: TGTGCCAGCTCACCTGGGACCGCCGTCCAGACCCAGTACTTC.

In its sample, this clonotype was seen many times. The rearrangement uses TRBV29-1 and TRBJ2-1; D remains ambiguous. The CDR3 covers 13 residues. Germline-derived CDR1 and CDR2 are SQVTM and ANQGSEA. Trimming stripped 1 base from V and 5 bases from J, with 9 bases between. The CDR3: CSVEARADNEQFF. The CDR3 DNA is TGCAGCGTTGAAGCCCGCGCTGACAATGAGCAGTTCTTC.

This chain links TRBV5-6 with TRBJ1-4, with a possible D match to TRBD1 (6 bases). In germline, CDR1 is SGHDT, CDR2 YYEEEE. The CDR3 extends over 13 amino acids. Deletions cut 4 bases from V and 7 bases from J, with 11 bases between. The CDR3 sequence: CASSISGAEKLFF. The DNA for the CDR3 is TGTGCCAGCAGCATTTCAGGGGCTGAAAAACTGTTTTTT. The full variable domain, rest sourced from reference TRBV5-6 and TRBJ1-4, is DAGVTQSPTHLIKTRGQQVTLRCSPKSGHDTVSWYQQALGQGPQFIFQYYEEEERQRGNFPDRFSGHQFPNYSSELNVNALLLGDSALYLCASSISGAEKLFFGSGTQLSVL.

V is TRBV27 and J is TRBJ1-1; D possibly corresponds to TRBD1 (5 bases). The CDR3 sequence is 16 residues long. The germline V and J ends were trimmed by 5 bases and 1 base, with 17 bases remaining between them. The germline gives CDR1 MNHEY, CDR2 SMNVEV (reference sequence). This chain's CDR3 is CASSLDPLGTNTEAFF. For the CDR3, the DNA is TGTGCCAGCAGTCTCGACCCACTTGGGACGAACACTGAAGCTTTCTTT.

The chain couples TRBV12-3 or TRBV12-4 to TRBJ2-5; 9 bases match TRBD1. The J call is doubtful: the DNA matches TRBJ2-7 better. The CDR3 consists of 13 residues. The CDR3 DNA is TGTGCCAGCAGTTTAACAGGGGGCATCGAGCAGTACTTC. Encoded protein: CASSLTGGIEQYF.

At least ten counts were recorded for this clonotype. The chain combines TRBV6-6 with TRBJ2-5, with D perhaps TRBD2 (6 bases). CDR1 is MNHNY, CDR2 SVGAGI, per germline (reference sequence). The ends were cut back, 5 bases at V and 4 bases at J, with 17 bases in the middle. The CDR3 has 15 amino acids. CDR3 sequence (DNA): TGTGCCAGCAGTCACGGGACCCGGGGGAGAGAGACCCAGTACTTC. Protein sequence: CASSHGTRGRETQYF.

In this sample, this clonotype turned up a few times. This chain joins TRBV4-2 and TRBJ2-3; TRBD2 agrees at 9 bases. The CDR3 totals 17 residues. Germline loops: CDR1 LGHNA, CDR2 YNFKEQ. The trim removed 8 bases at V and 5 bases at J, leaving 17 bases unmatched. CDR3 DNA: TGTGCCAGCTCCCCGGGGTCTGGAGCGGGGGGCAGAGATACGCAGTATTTT. It specifies CASSPGSGAGGRDTQYF.

This clonotype occurred a few times. This chain uses TRBV6-5 with TRBJ2-5; TRBD1 or TRBD2 may be the D gene (5 bases each). Germline CDR1 reads MNHEY; CDR2 reads SVGAGI. The germline V and J ends were trimmed by 8 bases and 0 bases, with 13 bases remaining between them. The CDR3 totals 14 residues. This CDR3 is CASARGRYQETQYF. The CDR3 nucleotides are TGTGCCAGCGCGAGGGGCCGGTACCAAGAGACCCAGTACTTC.